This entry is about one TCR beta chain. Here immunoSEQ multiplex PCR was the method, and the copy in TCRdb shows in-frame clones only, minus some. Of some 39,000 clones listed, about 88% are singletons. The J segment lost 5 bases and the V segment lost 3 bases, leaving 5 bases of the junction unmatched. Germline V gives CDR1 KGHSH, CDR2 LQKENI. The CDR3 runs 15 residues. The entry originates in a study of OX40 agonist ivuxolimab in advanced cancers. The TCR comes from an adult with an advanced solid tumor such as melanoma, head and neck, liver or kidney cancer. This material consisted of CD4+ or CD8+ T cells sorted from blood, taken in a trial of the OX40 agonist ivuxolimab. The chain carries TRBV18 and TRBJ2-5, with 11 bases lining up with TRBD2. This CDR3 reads CASSPSGRAGETQYF. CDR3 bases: TGTGCCAGCTCACCTAGCGGGAGGGCCGGGGAGACCCAGTACTTC.